The 27 T cell receptor beta chains below come from one sample, sequenced in a study of T cells in women clearing cervical HPV infection. TCRdb's copy holds only in-frame clones and misses some; the assay was immunoSEQ multiplex PCR. This sample's table has roughly 45,000 clones. The sample consisted of blood buffy coat. These receptors originate from a woman between 18 and 70 years old with a cervical HPV16 infection that either progressed to CIN3+ or cleared (not recorded which).

Concerning this clone: Read data end 3 residues before the CDR3 end; the end is taken from the germline J gene. The chain has TRBV7-7 and TRBJ2-3; TRBD2 might be the D (6 bases). The CDR3 spans 15 residues. V was cut by 1 base and J by 2 bases, with 10 bases left in between. CDR1 is SSHAT, CDR2 FNYEAQ, per germline (reference sequence). CDR3 DNA, as far as it was read: TGTGCCAGCAGCTTAGGAGCGGGCCACACAGATACG. Translated, it gives CASSLGAGHTDT. The whole CDR3 protein reads CASSLGAGHTDTQYF.

CDR3 residues: CASSPPGQGYTDTQYF. The part of the CDR3 DNA that was read is TGTGCCAGCAGTCCCCCAGGACAGGGGTACACAGATACG. The J gene is TRBJ2-3, the V gene TRBV12-3 or TRBV12-4, with 9 nucleotides matching TRBD1. The missing CDR3 end, 3 residues past where the read stops, is filled in from the germline J gene. V lost 5 bases, J lost 2 bases, and 8 bases stayed unmatched. The CDR3 has 16 residues.

With respect to this clone: Coverage ceases 3 residues before the CDR3 finishes, and the germline J gene fills in the end. V gene TRBV14 combines with J gene TRBJ2-7; 8 bases are a match to TRBD2. This CDR3 contains 19 residues. J was trimmed by 0 bases and V by 2 bases; bases with no gene match: 15. Looked up from germline, CDR1 is SGHDN and CDR2 is FVKESK. CDR3 sequence reads: CASSQNGRLAGSTSYEQYF. Incomplete CDR3 DNA: TGTGCCAGCAGCCAAAACGGGCGTCTAGCGGGCAGCACCTCCTACGAG.

To note about this clone: The read halts 3 residues ahead of the CDR3 end, with the missing end drawn from the germline J gene. The chain uses TRBV10-3 and TRBJ2-6; 10 nucleotides agree with TRBD1. The CDR3 sequence is 15 residues long. From germline, CDR1 is ENHRY and CDR2 SYGVKD. The ends lost 8 bases at V and 0 bases at J; junction bases unmatched: 1. The part of the CDR3 DNA that was read is TGTGCCATCGGGACAGGGGCCTCTGGGGCCAACGTC. Amino acid sequence: CAIGTGASGANV. The entire CDR3 is CAIGTGASGANVLTF.

Note on this clone: Read coverage stops 3 residues before the CDR3 terminus; the germline J gene supplies the remainder. The V call is TRBV28, the J call TRBJ2-5, with TRBD1 identical over 8 bases. Germline V gene sequence: CDR1 MDHEN, CDR2 SYDVKM. V lost 3 bases to trimming and J lost 5 bases; unmatched junction nucleotides: 11. The CDR3 is made up of 16 amino acids. CDR3 sequence reads: CASSFRAGGLHETQYF. The sequenced part of the CDR3 DNA is TGTGCCAGCAGTTTTCGGGCAGGGGGCCTCCACGAGACC.

Concerning this clone: The read terminates 3 residues before the CDR3 end, so the remaining end is supplied by the germline J gene. This chain links TRBV5-1 with TRBJ2-7; possible D gene TRBD2, 7 bases. The germline gives CDR1 SGHRS, CDR2 YFSETQ. The CDR3 extends over 13 amino acids. V dropped 1 base and J dropped 6 bases, with 11 bases sitting between them. CDR3 DNA (partial): TGCGCCAGCAGCTTGATGGGGGGGGCCGAG. Its translation: CASSLMGGAE. The whole CDR3 reads CASSLMGGAEQYF.

About this clone: The read ends 3 residues before the CDR3 terminus; that terminus is restored from the germline J gene. The rearrangement joins TRBV10-2 to TRBJ1-4; no definite D call. V gave up 3 bases and J gave up 8 bases, with 7 bases separating them. The CDR3 runs to 12 residues. Germline V CDR1 and CDR2: WSHSY, SAAADI. The CDR3 spells CASSDPGEKLFF. Incomplete CDR3 DNA: TGCGCCAGCAGTGACCCGGGGGAAAAA.

For this clone: The CDR3 is cut off 3 residues early in the read; its end comes from the germline J gene. The J gene is TRBJ2-2, the V gene TRBV2, with TRBD1 matching over 8 bases. Germline assignment: CDR1 SNHLY and CDR2 FYNNEI. The trim removed 6 bases at V and 5 bases at J, leaving 5 bases unmatched. The CDR3 totals 14 residues. CDR3 residues: CASRSTGGTGELFF. CDR3 bases read: TGTGCCAGCAGATCAACAGGGGGAACCGGGGAG.

Worth noting for this clone: The read falls 3 residues short of the CDR3 end, and the missing part is taken from the germline J gene. This chain links TRBV7-3 with TRBJ1-2, with TRBD1 as a possible D gene (6 bases). This CDR3 contains 15 residues. Germline-derived CDR1 and CDR2 are SGHTA and FQGTGA. V was cut by 5 bases and J by 3 bases, with 16 bases left in between. The sequenced part of the CDR3 DNA is TGTGCCAGCAGCCCAGGGGACGTCGGATACTATGGC. The encoded protein is CASSPGDVGYYG. The full CDR3 sequence reads CASSPGDVGYYGYTF.

Details on this clone: The read ends 3 residues early relative to the CDR3; the germline J gene fills the gap. The chain recombines TRBV5-1 with TRBJ2-4; possible D gene TRBD1, 7 bases. The V and J ends lost 3 bases and 9 bases respectively, with 16 bases between them. The CDR3 runs 14 residues. Germline V CDR1 and CDR2: SGHRS, YFSETQ. CDR3 sequence: CASSSEGARGIQYF. Incomplete CDR3 DNA: TGCGCCAGCAGCTCCGAGGGGGCGCGGGGCATT. Based on the CDR3 plus reference TRBV5-1 and TRBJ2-4, the full variable domain is KAGVTQTPRYLIKTRGQQVTLSCSPISGHRSVSWYQQTPGQGLQFLFEYFSETQRNKGNFPGRFSGRQFSNSRSEMNVSTLELGDSALYLCASSSEGARGIQYFGAGTRLSVL.

As to this clone: The read ends 3 residues before the CDR3 terminus; that terminus is restored from the germline J gene. The V call is TRBV5-4, the J call TRBJ2-5; 7 positions agree with TRBD1. The trim removed 8 bases at V and 3 bases at J, leaving 4 bases unmatched. This CDR3 contains 12 residues. CDR1 and CDR2 (germline): SGHNT, YYREEE (reference sequence). The CDR3 sequence: CASGQGEETQYF. The CDR3 DNA, read in part, is TGTGCCAGTGGTCAGGGGGAAGAGACC.

In regard to this clone: The missing CDR3 end, 3 residues past where the read stops, is filled in from the germline J gene. The chain combines TRBV5-1 with TRBJ2-7, with no clear D. This CDR3 has 13 residues. V was shortened by 2 bases and J by 3 bases, with 9 bases between the two germline ends. Germline values: CDR1 SGHRS, CDR2 YFSETQ. This chain's CDR3 is CASSLGRFYEQYF. The covered CDR3 bases are TGCGCCAGCAGCTTAGGCAGATTCTACGAG.

Concerning this clone: The CDR3 end falls 3 residues outside the read, so it is completed with the germline J gene. V gene TRBV18 combines with J gene TRBJ2-3; 9 bases are a match to TRBD2. Germline assignment: CDR1 KGHSH and CDR2 LQKENI. The CDR3 length is 17 residues. Losses at the gene ends were 1 base for V and 0 bases for J; bases not matched to a gene: 5. The CDR3 spells CASSPLAGATSTDTQYF. The CDR3 bases that were read are TGTGCCAGCTCACCACTAGCGGGGGCCACTAGCACAGATACG.

As to this clone: The read halts 3 residues ahead of the CDR3 end, with the missing end drawn from the germline J gene. V is TRBV4-1 and J is TRBJ2-3, with no clear D. V lost 3 bases, J lost 1 base, and 5 bases lay in between. The CDR3 totals 13 residues. Germline CDR1 MGHRA, CDR2 YSYEKL. The sequenced CDR3 bases are TGCGCCAGCAGCCAGCAGGGCACAGATACG. Translating gives CASSQQGTDT. From start to end, the CDR3 is CASSQQGTDTQYF.

Note on this clone: The CDR3 is cut off 3 residues early in the read; its end comes from the germline J gene. J is TRBJ2-3 and V is TRBV19, with 7 bases that match TRBD1. The CDR3 extends over 15 amino acids. From germline, CDR1 is LNHDA and CDR2 SQIVND (reference sequence). CDR3 protein: CASLDRVNSNQPQYF. CDR3 bases read: TGTGCCAGCCTTGACAGGGTGAATAGCAATCAGCCG.

Points on this clone: The read ends 3 residues early relative to the CDR3; the germline J gene fills the gap. This chain joins TRBV7-2 and TRBJ2-2; D call uncertain. V lost 6 bases, J lost 7 bases, and 6 bases lay in between. CDR1 is SGHTA and CDR2 is FQGNSA in the germline V gene. The CDR3 spans 11 residues. The CDR3 reads CASRYFGELFF. The sequenced part of the CDR3 DNA is TGTGCCAGCAGATATTTCGGGGAG.

On this clone itself: The CDR3 end lies 3 residues beyond the end of the read and is filled in from the germline J gene. This chain uses TRBV6-1 with TRBJ2-3; tentatively, D is TRBD2 (5 bases). CDR3 size: 13 residues. Germline assignment: CDR1 MNHNS and CDR2 SASEGT. The part of the CDR3 DNA that was read is TGTGCCAGCAGTGGGCTAGCCAAAGAGACG. Translated, it gives CASSGLAKET. In full, the CDR3 reads CASSGLAKETQYF.

CDR3 in amino acids: CSVGGGGRTANTGELFF. Partial CDR3 DNA: TGCAGCGTTGGGGGAGGGGGTCGGACAGCGAACACCGGGGAG. This chain joins TRBV29-1 and TRBJ2-2, with D perhaps TRBD2 (7 bases). The read comes to an end 3 residues before the CDR3 does, leaving the germline J gene to fill in the end. CDR1 is SQVTM and CDR2 is ANQGSEA in the germline V gene. The CDR3 has 17 residues. The ends were cut back, 4 bases at V and 0 bases at J, with 18 bases in the middle.

As concerns this clone: The CDR3 end lies 3 residues beyond the end of the read and is filled in from the germline J gene. The gene calls are TRBV19 and TRBJ1-2; D uncertain. Germline V gene data show CDR1 as LNHDA and CDR2 as SQIVND (reference sequence). The CDR3 runs 14 residues. CDR3 DNA (partial): TGTGCCAGTAGCTTAAAAGCGGTTTACAATGAC. As protein: CASSLKAVYND. The whole CDR3 sequence reads CASSLKAVYNDYTF. Using reference TRBV19 and TRBJ1-2 for the parts outside the CDR3, the full variable domain is DGGITQSPKYLFRKEGQNVTLSCEQNLNHDAMYWYRQDPGQGLRLIYYSQIVNDFQKGDIAEGYSVSREKKESFPLTVTSAQKNPTAFYLCASSLKAVYNDYTFGSGTRLTVV.

On this clone: The sequence runs out 3 residues before the end of the CDR3; the remainder is reconstructed from the germline J gene. V gene TRBV19 combines with J gene TRBJ1-4; no firm D call. Germline V gene data show CDR1 as LNHDA and CDR2 as SQIVND (reference sequence). This CDR3 is 13 amino acids long. Deletions cut 5 bases from V and 8 bases from J, with 12 bases between. The sequenced CDR3 bases are TGTGCCAGTAGTGTAGCCGAAGGGGAAAAA. It yields the protein CASSVAEGEK. The complete CDR3 protein is CASSVAEGEKLFF.

As regards this clone: Read coverage stops 3 residues before the CDR3 terminus; the germline J gene supplies the remainder. The chain combines TRBV18 with TRBJ2-3, with TRBD1 identical over 11 bases. The germline CDR1 and CDR2 sequences are KGHSH and LQKENI. This CDR3 comprises 16 residues. The CDR3: CASSPGDRGLNQPQYF. CDR3 bases read: TGTGCCAGCTCACCTGGGGACAGGGGGTTAAATCAGCCG.

Of note for this clone: The read is 3 residues too short to cover the CDR3 end, so that end is filled in from the germline J gene. This chain links TRBV4-1 with TRBJ1-6; weak D call: TRBD1 (5 bases). The V gene lost 0 bases and the J gene lost 10 bases, with 13 bases spanning the gap. From germline, CDR1 is MGHRA and CDR2 YSYEKL. The CDR3 has 15 residues. The part of the CDR3 DNA that was read is TGCGCCAGCAGCCAAGATGAGAGGGGAGAGTCACCC. Translating it yields CASSQDERGESP. In full, the CDR3 reads CASSQDERGESPLHF.

As to this clone: The read is 3 residues too short to cover the CDR3 end, so that end is filled in from the germline J gene. This chain links TRBV7-6 with TRBJ2-5, with 7 bases identical to TRBD2. The CDR3 is made up of 15 amino acids. Germline CDR1 reads SGHVS; CDR2 reads FNYEAQ. The ends lost 2 bases at V and 5 bases at J; junction bases unmatched: 8. The CDR3 loop reads CASSLRVGGKETQYF. The covered CDR3 bases are TGTGCCAGCAGCTTACGGGTGGGGGGGAAGGAGACC.

A word on this clone: The read ends 3 residues before the CDR3 terminus; that terminus is restored from the germline J gene. The chain uses TRBV7-9 and TRBJ2-7; 8 bases match TRBD1. The CDR3 covers 14 residues. Germline values: CDR1 SEHNR, CDR2 FQNEAQ (reference sequence). The trim removed 6 bases at V and 4 bases at J, leaving 8 bases unmatched. The CDR3 loop is CASSIGRQGYEQYF. The covered CDR3 bases are TGTGCCAGCAGTATAGGACGACAGGGGTACGAG.

CDR3: CSANSRQGRIGGYTF. The CDR3 DNA, read in part, is TGCAGTGCCAACTCGAGACAGGGGAGGATTGGTGGC. This chain uses TRBV20-1 with TRBJ1-2, with 8 bases matching TRBD1. Read data end 3 residues before the CDR3 end; the end is taken from the germline J gene. Losses at the gene ends were 6 bases for V and 7 bases for J; bases not matched to a gene: 16. The CDR3 is 15 residues long. Germline V CDR1 and CDR2: DFQATT, SNEGSKA (reference sequence).

Concerning this clone: The observed sequence ends 3 residues before the CDR3 terminus, with the missing tail filled in from the germline J gene. V usage is TRBV7-6 and J usage is TRBJ2-3; D gene uncertain. The CDR3 sequence is 13 residues long. The germline V gene has CDR1 SGHVS and CDR2 FNYEAQ. The CDR3: CASSQAIQETQYF. The sequenced part of the CDR3 DNA is TGTGCCAGCAGCCAAGCGATCCAAGAGACG.

Of note for this clone: The observed sequence ends 3 residues before the CDR3 terminus, with the missing tail filled in from the germline J gene. The rearrangement joins TRBV28 to TRBJ2-7, with D perhaps TRBD1 (5 bases). Per germline, CDR1 MDHEN and CDR2 SYDVKM. V lost 3 bases and J 3 bases, leaving 9 bases between the germline ends. This CDR3 region has 13 residues. CDR3 sequence: CASSLQGIYEQYF. The DNA read from the CDR3 is TGTGCCAGCAGTTTGCAGGGAATCTACGAG.